Following are 10 T cell receptor beta chains from one sample sequenced in a study of T cell repertoires in cytomegalovirus infection. The antigens for these receptors are not known. TCRdb reanalysed the reads using MiXCR and keeps one entry per CDR3 protein. The sample carries some 940,000 distinct CDR3 sequences, around 30% recorded once. The source was cultured CD8+ T cells from PBMCs, collected from culture after CMV antigen stimulation. Every receptor here comes from a human donor in good health (CMV status not recorded). Some clones in this sample may be carry-over from other donors' samples.

J is TRBJ2-1 and V is TRBV5-5, with D maybe TRBD1 (6 bases). This CDR3 comprises 14 residues. Germline V gene sequence: CDR1 SGHKS, CDR2 YYEKEE (reference sequence). Deletions cut 0 bases from V and 5 bases from J, with 9 bases between. The CDR3 spells CASSLGRTDNEQFF. The CDR3 bases are TGTGCCAGCAGCTTGGGTCGGACAGACAATGAGCAGTTCTTC.

This chain connects TRBV23-1 to TRBJ2-3; possibly TRBD1 for D (8 bases). TRBV23-1 is reported as an ORF; its role is uncertain. Trimming pared 2 bases from V and 3 bases from J, leaving 18 bases between. The CDR3 is 17 amino acids. The CDR3 spells CASSQHGQGGKTDTQYF. For the CDR3, the DNA is TGCGCCAGCAGTCAACACGGACAGGGAGGGAAGACAGATACGCAGTATTTT.

This clonotype has more than one count but fewer than ten. The chain combines TRBV20-1 with TRBJ1-3; no reliable D call. V was pared by 0 bases and J by 0 bases, with 6 bases between. From germline, CDR1 is DFQATT and CDR2 SNEGSKA (reference sequence). The CDR3 has 14 residues. CDR3 coding DNA: TGCAGTGCTAGAGATCACGACTCTGGAAACACCATATATTTT. Translation gives CSARDHDSGNTIYF.

The rearrangement uses TRBV28 and TRBJ1-2; D not resolved. V lost 1 base and J 8 bases, leaving 14 bases between the germline ends. Germline CDR1 and CDR2: MDHEN and SYDVKM. CDR3 length: 14 residues. In DNA, the CDR3 is TGTGCCAGCAGTTTATTCTCGTTAGATATCGGCTACACCTTC. Protein product: CASSLFSLDIGYTF.

This clonotype was seen a few times. V and J are TRBV10-2 and TRBJ1-5; D is perhaps TRBD1 (6 bases). The V end was cut by 7 bases, the J end by 0 bases, with 16 bases between. The germline V gene encodes CDR1 WSHSY and CDR2 SAAADI. The CDR3 is 16 residues long. This CDR3 is CASNPGTKYSNQPQHF. The CDR3 nucleotides are TGCGCCAGCAATCCCGGGACAAAGTATAGCAATCAGCCCCAGCATTTT.

This rearrangement joins TRBV7-9 to TRBJ1-2; D remains ambiguous. The CDR3 length is 14 residues. V was clipped by 4 bases and J by 6 bases, with 15 bases between them. CDR1 is SEHNR, CDR2 FQNEAQ, per germline (reference sequence). CDR3 sequence (DNA): TGTGCCAGCAGCTCCCAAGGGTACGGTAATGGCTACACCTTC. Translating it yields CASSSQGYGNGYTF. Together with reference TRBV7-9 and TRBJ1-2, the CDR3 gives the full variable domain: DTGVSQNPRHKITKRGQNVTFRCDPISEHNRLYWYRQTLGQGPEFLTYFQNEAQLEKSRLLSDRFSAERPKGSFSTLEIQRTEQGDSAMYLCASSSQGYGNGYTFGSGTRLTVV.

This clonotype was counted a few times. The chain combines TRBV6-1 with TRBJ1-2; D gene uncertain. The CDR3 has 13 amino acids. V gave up 5 bases and J gave up 7 bases, with 14 bases separating them. CDR1 MNHNS and CDR2 SASEGT come from the germline V gene. This chain's CDR3 is CASSYAAAVGYTF. The CDR3 DNA follows: TGTGCCAGCAGTTACGCGGCCGCCGTTGGCTACACCTTC.

The gene calls are TRBV29-1 and TRBJ1-2; D unclear. V shed 0 bases and J shed 1 base, with 3 bases lying between them. The germline CDR1 and CDR2 sequences are SQVTM and ANQGSEA. The CDR3 loop spans 12 amino acids. In DNA form, the CDR3 reads TGCAGCGTTGAAGACGGTAACTATGGCTACACCTTC. This gives the protein CSVEDGNYGYTF.

The rearrangement links TRBV4-1 to TRBJ1-1; 9 nucleotides match TRBD1. This CDR3 region has 14 residues. From germline, CDR1 is MGHRA and CDR2 YSYEKL. Trimming removed 3 bases from V and 4 bases from J; junction bases left unmatched: 3. The CDR3 coding sequence is TGCGCCAGCAGCCAGGGGACAGGGCTCACTGAAGCTTTCTTT. It codes for CASSQGTGLTEAFF.

The V and J genes are TRBV10-3 and TRBJ2-7; 10 bases map to TRBD1. The CDR3 covers 11 residues. The J segment lost 6 bases and the V segment lost 11 bases, leaving 4 bases of the junction unmatched. CDR1 is ENHRY, CDR2 SYGVKD, per germline. CDR3 nucleotide sequence: TGTGCCTGCCGGGACAGGGGCGAGCAGTACTTC. It specifies CACRDRGEQYF.